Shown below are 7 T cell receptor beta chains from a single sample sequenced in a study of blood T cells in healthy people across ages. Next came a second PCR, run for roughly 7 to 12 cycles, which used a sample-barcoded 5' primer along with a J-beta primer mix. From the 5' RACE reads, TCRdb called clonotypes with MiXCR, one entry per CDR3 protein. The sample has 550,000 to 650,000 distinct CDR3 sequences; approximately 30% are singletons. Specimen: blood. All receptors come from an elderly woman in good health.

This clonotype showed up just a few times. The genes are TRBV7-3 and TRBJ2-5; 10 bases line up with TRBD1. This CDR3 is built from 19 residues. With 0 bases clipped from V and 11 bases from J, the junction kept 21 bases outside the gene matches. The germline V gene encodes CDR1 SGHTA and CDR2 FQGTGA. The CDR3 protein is CASSLTRKLGTGVGNEQYF. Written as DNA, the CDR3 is TGTGCCAGCAGCTTAACGAGGAAGTTAGGGACAGGGGTGGGCAATGAGCAGTACTTC. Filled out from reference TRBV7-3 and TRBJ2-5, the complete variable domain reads GAGVSQTPSNKVTEKGKYVELRCDPISGHTALYWYRQSLGQGPEFLIYFQGTGAADDSGLPNDRFFAVRPEGSVSTLKIQRTERGDSAVYLCASSLTRKLGTGVGNEQYFGPGTRLLVL.

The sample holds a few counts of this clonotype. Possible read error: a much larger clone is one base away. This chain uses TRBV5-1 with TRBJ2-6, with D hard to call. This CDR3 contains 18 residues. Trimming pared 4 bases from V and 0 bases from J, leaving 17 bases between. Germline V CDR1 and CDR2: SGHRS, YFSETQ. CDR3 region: CASSADAVKRSGANVLTF. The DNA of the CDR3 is TGCGCCAGCAGCGCCGACGCGGTAAAACGCTCTGGGGCCAACGTCCTGACTTTC.

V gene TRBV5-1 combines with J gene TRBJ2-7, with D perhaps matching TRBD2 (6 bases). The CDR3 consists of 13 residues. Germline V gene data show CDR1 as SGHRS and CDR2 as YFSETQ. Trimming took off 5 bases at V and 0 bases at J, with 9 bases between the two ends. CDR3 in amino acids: CASSDGSSYEQYF. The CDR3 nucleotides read TGCGCCAGCAGTGACGGGAGCTCCTACGAGCAGTACTTC.

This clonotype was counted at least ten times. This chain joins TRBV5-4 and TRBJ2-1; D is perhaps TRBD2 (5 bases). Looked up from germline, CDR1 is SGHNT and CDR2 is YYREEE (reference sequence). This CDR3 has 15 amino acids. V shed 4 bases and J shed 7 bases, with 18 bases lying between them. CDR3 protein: CASSRGRATGNEQFF. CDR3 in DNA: TGTGCCAGCAGCCGGGGTCGGGCCACCGGGAATGAGCAGTTCTTC.

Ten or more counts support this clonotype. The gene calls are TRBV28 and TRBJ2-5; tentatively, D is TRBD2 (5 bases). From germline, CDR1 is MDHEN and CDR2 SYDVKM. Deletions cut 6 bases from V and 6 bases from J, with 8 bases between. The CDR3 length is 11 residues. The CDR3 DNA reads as TGTGCCAGCAGCCGGGGAAAGACCCAGTACTTC. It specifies CASSRGKTQYF.

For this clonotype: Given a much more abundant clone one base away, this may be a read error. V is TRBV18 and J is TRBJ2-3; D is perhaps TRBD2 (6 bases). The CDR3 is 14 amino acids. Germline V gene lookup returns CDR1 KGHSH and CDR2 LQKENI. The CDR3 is CTSSPTDYVDTQYF. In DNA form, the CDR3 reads TGTACCAGCTCACCAACGGACTATGTAGATACGCAGTATTTT.

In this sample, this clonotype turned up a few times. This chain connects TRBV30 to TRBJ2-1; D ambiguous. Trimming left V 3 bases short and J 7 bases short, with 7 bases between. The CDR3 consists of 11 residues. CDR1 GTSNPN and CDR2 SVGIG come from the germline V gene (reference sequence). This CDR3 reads CAWRARNEQFF. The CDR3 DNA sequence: TGTGCCTGGAGAGCTAGGAATGAGCAGTTCTTC.